These 27 T cell receptor beta chains originate from one sample sequenced in a study of cytomegalovirus exposure and HLA in healthy donors. PCR employed 60 Vbeta and 13 Jbeta primers. Generated by immunoSEQ multiplex PCR, the TCRdb table keeps only in-frame clones and is missing some. The sample consists of about 140,000 clones, approximately 80% of them appearing once. The source material was PBMCs. These receptor sequences come from a male donor in good health and CMV-seropositive.

The rearrangement uses TRBV4-1 and TRBJ2-5; D is unresolved. The ends were cut back, 1 base at V and 3 bases at J, with 6 bases in the middle. The CDR3 has 13 residues. Per germline, CDR1 MGHRA and CDR2 YSYEKL. This CDR3 reads CASSQVYKETQYF. CDR3 nucleotide sequence: TGCGCCAGCAGCCAAGTATATAAAGAGACCCAGTACTTC.

The chain links TRBV10-3 to TRBJ2-5; D call uncertain. The CDR3 loop spans 12 amino acids. The germline V gene encodes CDR1 ENHRY and CDR2 SYGVKD. The ends were cut back, 5 bases at V and 3 bases at J, with 7 bases in the middle. The chain's CDR3 is CAISPGEETQYF. Here the CDR3 DNA reads TGTGCCATCAGTCCAGGTGAAGAGACCCAGTACTTC.

The chain is built from TRBV7-6 and TRBJ2-7; 11 bases line up with TRBD1. CDR3 length equals 15 residues. Germline CDR1 and CDR2: SGHVS and FNYEAQ. The V and J ends lost 5 bases and 4 bases, in that order; junction bases with no gene match: 7. The chain's CDR3 is CASSPTGQGAYEQYF. For the CDR3, the DNA is TGTGCCAGCAGCCCCACCGGACAGGGGGCTTACGAGCAGTACTTC. The full variable domain, in which reference TRBV7-6 and TRBJ2-7 provide the parts outside the CDR3, is GAGVSQSPRYKVTKRGQDVALRCDPISGHVSLYWYRQALGQGPEFLTYFNYEAQQDKSGLPNDRFSAERPEGSISTLTIQRTEQRDSAMYRCASSPTGQGAYEQYFGPGTRLTVT.

The chain uses TRBV10-3 and TRBJ2-2; tentatively, D is TRBD2 (5 bases). The CDR3 has 15 residues. Trimming cost V 0 bases and J 3 bases, with 8 bases left between them. Germline values: CDR1 ENHRY, CDR2 SYGVKD. CDR3 bases: TGTGCCATCAGTGAGTCGGACGGGGACACCGGGGAGCTGTTTTTT. Residues: CAISESDGDTGELFF.

This rearrangement joins TRBV11-3 to TRBJ2-1; TRBD1 agrees at 9 bases. The junction had 6 bases not matched to a gene; V was cut back by 3 bases and J by 3 bases. Germline V CDR1 and CDR2: SGHNT, YENEEA. The CDR3 has 16 amino acids. The CDR3: CASSFSGTGNYNEQFF. CDR3 in DNA: TGTGCCAGCAGCTTTTCCGGGACAGGGAACTACAATGAGCAGTTCTTC.

The chain joins TRBV7-6 to TRBJ2-7; a weak D match, TRBD1 (6 bases). From germline, CDR1 is SGHVS and CDR2 FNYEAQ. The CDR3 sequence is 14 residues long. Trimming took 1 base from V and 4 from J, leaving 11 bases between them. For the CDR3, the DNA is TGTGCCAGCAGCTTAGGTTCAGGGGTGTACGAGCAGTACTTC. The encoded protein is CASSLGSGVYEQYF.

The table lists this clone with a count of one. The chain carries TRBV10-3 and TRBJ1-6; D is perhaps TRBD1 (5 bases). Looked up from germline, CDR1 is ENHRY and CDR2 is SYGVKD. Trimming took 0 bases from V and 10 from J, leaving 13 bases between them. The CDR3 is 15 residues long. In DNA, the CDR3 is TGTGCCATCAGTGAGTCTGGACAAAACGGGTCACCCCTCCACTTT. This translates into CAISESGQNGSPLHF.

This clone was seen a few times. The chain combines TRBV25-1 with TRBJ2-7; 9 bases line up with TRBD1. Germline V gives CDR1 MGHDK, CDR2 SYGVNS. The J segment lost 4 bases and the V segment lost 1 base, leaving 2 bases of the junction unmatched. The CDR3 totals 14 residues. CDR3 amino acids: CASSESGQGYEQYF. CDR3 bases: TGTGCCAGCAGTGAATCCGGACAGGGGTACGAGCAGTACTTC.

J is TRBJ1-1 and V is TRBV5-1, with 9 bases matching TRBD1. The V segment lost 1 base and the J segment 1 base; nucleotides outside the gene matches: 8. Germline loops: CDR1 SGHRS, CDR2 YFSETQ. The CDR3 length is 17 residues. The CDR3 loop is CASSLRGQGEGNTEAFF. The CDR3 DNA sequence: TGCGCCAGCAGCTTGAGGGGACAGGGTGAGGGGAACACTGAAGCTTTCTTT.

J is TRBJ2-3 and V is TRBV6-4; possible D gene TRBD2, 6 bases. CDR3 length equals 13 residues. Trimming stripped 4 bases from V and 1 base from J, with 6 bases between. Germline V CDR1 and CDR2: MRHNA, SNTAGT. The CDR3 DNA follows: TGTGCCAGCAGTGCGGGGGGCACAGATACGCAGTATTTT. It is translated as CASSAGGTDTQYF.

This sequence joins TRBV5-5 and TRBJ2-1; D is possibly TRBD1 (6 bases). The length of the CDR3 is 13 residues. The germline V and J ends were trimmed by 0 bases and 8 bases, with 9 bases remaining between them. Germline loops: CDR1 SGHKS, CDR2 YYEKEE (reference sequence). CDR3 sequence reads: CASSLDREYEQFF. For the CDR3, the DNA is TGTGCCAGCAGCTTGGACAGGGAGTATGAGCAGTTCTTC. Full variable domain (remainder filled in from reference TRBV5-5 and TRBJ2-1): DAGVTQSPTHLIKTRGQQVTLRCSPISGHKSVSWYQQVLGQGPQFIFQYYEKEERGRGNFPDRFSARQFPNYSSELNVNALLLGDSALYLCASSLDREYEQFFGPGTRLTVL.

The rearrangement uses TRBV19 and TRBJ2-5; 7 bases line up with TRBD1. This CDR3 contains 14 residues. Per the germline V gene, CDR1 is LNHDA and CDR2 is SQIVND (reference sequence). Trimming removed 4 bases from V and 4 bases from J; junction bases left unmatched: 6. CDR3 region: CASSTTGMLETQYF. CDR3 in DNA: TGTGCCAGTAGTACGACAGGGATGTTAGAGACCCAGTACTTC.

This clone has just one count. The chain joins TRBV29-1 to TRBJ2-1; 7 nucleotides line up with TRBD1. Unmatched junction bases numbered 4, after V lost 3 bases and J lost 8 bases. The CDR3 length is 12 residues. Germline values: CDR1 SQVTM, CDR2 ANQGSEA. In DNA form, the CDR3 reads TGCAGCGTTGAGATACAGGGGTATGAGCAGTTCTTC. Translated, it gives CSVEIQGYEQFF.

The chain couples TRBV10-2 to TRBJ1-6, with D possibly TRBD1 on 6 matching bases. The CDR3 loop spans 14 amino acids. Germline CDR1 WSHSY, CDR2 SAAADI. Trimming pared 11 bases from V and 8 bases from J, leaving 19 bases between. The CDR3 sequence is CAANSLAGDSPLHF. CDR3 sequence (DNA): TGCGCCGCCAACTCACTGGCAGGGGATTCACCCCTCCACTTT.

The V gene is TRBV30, the J gene TRBJ2-1, with TRBD2 matching over 9 bases. Germline CDR1 is GTSNPN and CDR2 is SVGIG (reference sequence). V was pared by 4 bases and J by 7 bases, with 5 bases of the junction left unmatched. The CDR3 runs to 13 residues. The CDR3 here is CAWISGRGNEQFF. As DNA, the CDR3 is TGTGCCTGGATTAGCGGGAGAGGTAATGAGCAGTTCTTC.

V and J are TRBV5-1 and TRBJ2-2; unclear D gene. The CDR3 runs 17 residues. V was shortened by 0 bases and J by 3 bases, with 15 bases between the two germline ends. The germline CDR1 and CDR2 sequences are SGHRS and YFSETQ. The CDR3 here is CASSLASVLLYTGELFF. The CDR3 DNA reads TGCGCCAGCAGCTTGGCCTCGGTCCTCCTATACACCGGGGAGCTGTTTTTT.

V is TRBV13 and J is TRBJ1-1; D might be TRBD1 (6 bases). CDR3 length equals 15 residues. Germline CDR1 and CDR2: PRHDT and FYEKMQ (reference sequence). V was clipped by 5 bases and J by 3 bases, with 16 bases between them. The CDR3 region has the DNA TGTGCCAGCAGCGCTGGGGGGGGCGGTGACACTGAAGCTTTCTTT. It specifies CASSAGGGGDTEAFF.

V is TRBV27 and J is TRBJ2-7, with 8 nucleotides matching TRBD2. The germline V gene encodes CDR1 MNHEY and CDR2 SMNVEV (reference sequence). Trimming cost V 6 bases and J 3 bases; bases outside gene matches: 13. The CDR3 is 16 residues long. The CDR3 nucleotides read TGTGCCAGCAGATTGGACTCGGGGGGGGGCGGCTACGAGCAGTACTTC. Its translation is CASRLDSGGGGYEQYF.

The chain joins TRBV5-8 to TRBJ2-7; 8 bases are shared with TRBD1. CDR3 length: 14 residues. V lost 6 bases to trimming and J lost 3 bases; unmatched junction nucleotides: 8. In germline, CDR1 is SGHTS, CDR2 YDEGEE. The CDR3 DNA reads TGTGCCAGCACCGTAGACAGGGGTAACTACGAGCAGTACTTC. Amino acid sequence: CASTVDRGNYEQYF.

The chain joins TRBV5-8 to TRBJ1-5, with a weak D call TRBD1 (5 bases). Trimming pared 2 bases from V and 4 bases from J, leaving 7 bases between. Germline V gene sequence: CDR1 SGHTS, CDR2 YDEGEE. This CDR3 has 13 residues. The CDR3 DNA sequence: TGTGCCAGCAGCTTTGACAGAAATCAGCCCCAGCATTTT. Translated, it gives CASSFDRNQPQHF.

This clone occurred once. The chain couples TRBV5-1 to TRBJ2-5; 13 bases align to TRBD2. The germline CDR1 and CDR2 sequences are SGHRS and YFSETQ. Trimming at V came to 2 bases and at J to 4 bases, leaving 5 bases not matched to a gene. This CDR3 spans 16 amino acids. The CDR3 loop is CASSFTSGGVGETQYF. The CDR3 DNA reads as TGCGCCAGCAGCTTTACTAGCGGGGGGGTAGGAGAGACCCAGTACTTC. Based on the CDR3 plus reference TRBV5-1 and TRBJ2-5, the full variable domain is KAGVTQTPRYLIKTRGQQVTLSCSPISGHRSVSWYQQTPGQGLQFLFEYFSETQRNKGNFPGRFSGRQFSNSRSEMNVSTLELGDSALYLCASSFTSGGVGETQYFGPGTRLLVL.

J is TRBJ2-3 and V is TRBV5-4; D is perhaps TRBD2 (5 bases). CDR3 length: 15 residues. Per germline, CDR1 SGHNT and CDR2 YYREEE (reference sequence). V shed 0 bases and J shed 3 bases, with 11 bases lying between them. CDR3: CASSLVRGSTDTQYF. The CDR3 DNA reads TGTGCCAGCAGCTTGGTACGGGGTAGTACAGATACGCAGTATTTT.

V is TRBV13 and J is TRBJ2-7, with D tentatively TRBD2 (5 bases). Per germline, CDR1 PRHDT and CDR2 FYEKMQ (reference sequence). This CDR3 spans 14 amino acids. The V gene lost 5 bases and the J gene lost 2 bases, with 13 bases spanning the gap. CDR3 in amino acids: CASSLPLETYEQYF. The CDR3 DNA follows: TGTGCCAGCAGCCTCCCACTAGAAACCTACGAGCAGTACTTC.

The V gene is TRBV19, the J gene TRBJ2-5, with TRBD2 matching over 16 bases. CDR3 length: 17 residues. The germline V gene encodes CDR1 LNHDA and CDR2 SQIVND (reference sequence). Losses at the gene ends were 7 bases for V and 2 bases for J; bases not matched to a gene: 7. The CDR3 bases are TGTGCCAGTACCTCGGGACTAGCGGGGGGGGCACAAGAGACCCAGTACTTC. Translated: CASTSGLAGGAQETQYF.

The V and J genes are TRBV7-3 and TRBJ2-1; 8 bases match TRBD1. The CDR3 has 16 amino acids. CDR1 SGHTA and CDR2 FQGTGA come from the germline V gene. Trimming at V came to 5 bases and at J to 4 bases, leaving 10 bases not matched to a gene. CDR3 sequence: CASSMLGQANYNEQFF. CDR3 sequence (DNA): TGTGCCAGCAGCATGCTGGGACAGGCCAATTACAATGAGCAGTTCTTC.

The chain employs TRBV28 and TRBJ1-5; TRBD1 matches at 9 bases. Germline V gene data show CDR1 as MDHEN and CDR2 as SYDVKM. The CDR3 spans 17 residues. The V segment lost 3 bases and the J segment 9 bases; nucleotides outside the gene matches: 15. The CDR3 is CASSFLVTGGARGPQHF. The DNA of the CDR3 is TGTGCCAGCAGTTTCCTCGTGACAGGGGGGGCTCGGGGGCCCCAGCATTTT.

The V gene is TRBV5-1, the J gene TRBJ2-3; TRBD2 aligns across 12 bases. V lost 3 bases and J lost 4; bases outside the gene matches: 3. This CDR3 has 15 residues. CDR1 and CDR2 from the germline V gene are SGHRS and YFSETQ. CDR3 coding DNA: TGCGCCAGCAGCTCGACTAGCGGGAGACCAGATACGCAGTATTTT. This gives the protein CASSSTSGRPDTQYF.